One and the same sample provided the 27 T cell receptor beta chains below, sequenced in a study of CD8 T cells in Susac syndrome. After extraction with the RNeasy kit, 0.5 to 1 ug of the RNA was reverse transcribed using random hexamers. TCRdb recomputed calls from the immunoSEQ multiplex PCR reads with MiXCR, one row per CDR3 protein. Altogether about 300,000 distinct CDR3 sequences are present, about 91% being singletons, with the ten largest covering approximately 0.18%. Sequences were obtained from CD8+ T cells from PBMCs. All receptors come from a human donor with multiple sclerosis.

This chain uses TRBV12-5 with TRBJ2-1; D not certain. Looked up from germline, CDR1 is LGHNT and CDR2 is FRNRAP. The V and J ends lost 6 bases and 12 bases respectively, with 18 bases between them. The CDR3 extends over 13 amino acids. DNA for the CDR3: TGTGCTAGTGGGCCCACTACGGGTTTGATGCAGTTCTTC. It encodes CASGPTTGLMQFF.

V gene TRBV4-3 combines with J gene TRBJ2-1; 15 nucleotides agree with TRBD2. Germline lookup yields CDR1 LGHNA and CDR2 YSLEER. The V and J ends lost 0 bases and 15 bases, in that order; junction bases with no gene match: 15. The CDR3 loop spans 18 amino acids. The CDR3 DNA sequence: TGCGCCAGCAGCCAAGATCGTGAAGGACTAGCGGGAGGGCTATCACCGTTCTTC. Translated, it gives CASSQDREGLAGGLSPFF.

This sequence joins TRBV20-1 and TRBJ1-2; D ambiguous. This CDR3 has 14 residues. V lost 0 bases to trimming and J lost 2 bases, with 10 bases between them. In germline, CDR1 is DFQATT, CDR2 SNEGSKA (reference sequence). The chain's CDR3 is CSARDLRENYGYTF. The CDR3 nucleotides are TGCAGTGCTAGAGATCTAAGGGAAAACTATGGCTACACCTTC.

This clonotype occurred once. The rearrangement uses TRBV9 and TRBJ2-1, with 8 nucleotides matching TRBD1. J lost 5 bases, V lost 4 bases, and 5 bases had no gene match. The CDR3 consists of 14 residues. In germline, CDR1 is SGDLS, CDR2 YYNGEE. CDR3 amino acids: CASSTRTGHNEQFF. The CDR3 DNA is TGTGCCAGCAGCACCCGGACAGGGCACAATGAGCAGTTCTTC. Full variable domain (rest looked up from reference TRBV9 and TRBJ2-1): DSGVTQTPKHLITATGQRVTLRCSPRSGDLSVYWYQQSLDQGLQFLIQYYNGEERAKGNILERFSAQQFPDLHSELNLSSLELGDSALYFCASSTRTGHNEQFFGPGTRLTVL.

The chain combines TRBV6-5 with TRBJ2-2; the match to TRBD2 covers 12 bases. The junction had 13 bases not matched to a gene; V was cut back by 0 bases and J by 5 bases. The CDR3 extends over 20 amino acids. The germline gives CDR1 MNHEY, CDR2 SVGAGI. As DNA, the CDR3 is TGTGCCAGCAGTTACTCTAGGGCGACTAGCGGGGGCGGGGAGACCGGGGAGCTGTTTTTT. The encoded protein is CASSYSRATSGGGETGELFF.

The CDR3 bases are TGCAGTGCTAGAGAGAACAGGGGCTCCTACGAGCAGTACTTC. Protein product: CSARENRGSYEQYF. This chain uses TRBV20-1 with TRBJ2-7, with 7 bases aligning to TRBD1. The CDR3 consists of 14 residues. Germline V CDR1 and CDR2: DFQATT, SNEGSKA (reference sequence). J lost 0 bases, V lost 0 bases, and 2 bases had no gene match.

The chain employs TRBV18 and TRBJ2-1; D gene uncertain. There are 12 residues in the CDR3. V gave up 7 bases and J gave up 4 bases, with 8 bases separating them. CDR1 and CDR2 from the germline V gene are KGHSH and LQKENI. CDR3 amino acids: CASFVVYNEQFF. CDR3 bases: TGTGCCAGCTTCGTCGTTTACAATGAGCAGTTCTTC.

The chain has TRBV6-1 and TRBJ2-2; no clear D gene. The CDR3 sequence is 14 residues long. In germline, CDR1 is MNHNS, CDR2 SASEGT. V shed 8 bases and J shed 7 bases, with 17 bases lying between them. The CDR3 loop reads CASGVLDENGELFF. CDR3 bases: TGTGCCAGCGGAGTCCTGGACGAGAACGGGGAGCTGTTTTTT.

The V call is TRBV19, the J call TRBJ2-1; D is ambiguous. V dropped 5 bases and J dropped 5 bases, with 10 bases sitting between them. The germline CDR1 and CDR2 sequences are LNHDA and SQIVND (reference sequence). This CDR3 is 13 amino acids long. CDR3 loop: CASSAYNNNEQFF. The CDR3 region has the DNA TGTGCCAGTAGTGCCTACAACAACAATGAGCAGTTCTTC.

The V and J genes are TRBV6-6 and TRBJ2-4, with D possibly matching TRBD1 (5 bases). Germline V gene sequence: CDR1 MNHNY, CDR2 SVGAGI (reference sequence). The CDR3 totals 15 residues. Trimming pared 6 bases from V and 4 bases from J, leaving 16 bases between. The CDR3 loop reads CASSPSRAGKNIQYF. CDR3 in DNA: TGTGCCAGCAGCCCCTCCAGGGCAGGGAAAAACATTCAGTACTTC.

The table lists this clonotype with a few counts. This chain connects TRBV6-1 to TRBJ2-7, with D uncertain. V was cut by 4 bases and J by 0 bases, with 10 bases left in between. The CDR3 has 14 residues. Germline V CDR1 and CDR2: MNHNS, SASEGT. The CDR3: CASSGGESSYEQYF. The DNA for the CDR3 is TGTGCCAGCAGTGGGGGTGAAAGCTCCTACGAGCAGTACTTC.

This sequence joins TRBV11-3 and TRBJ2-3; 7 bases agree with TRBD2. The V and J ends lost 5 bases and 4 bases, in that order; junction bases with no gene match: 12. The CDR3 extends over 16 amino acids. From germline, CDR1 is SGHNT and CDR2 YENEEA. As DNA, the CDR3 is TGTGCCAGCAGCCCGCTGGTGGGCGGGAGCGCAGATACGCAGTATTTT. It specifies CASSPLVGGSADTQYF. Full variable domain (rest looked up from reference TRBV11-3 and TRBJ2-3): EAGVVQSPRYKIIEKKQPVAFWCNPISGHNTLYWYLQNLGQGPELLIRYENEEAVDDSQLPKDRFSAERLKGVDSTLKIQPAELGDSAVYLCASSPLVGGSADTQYFGPGTRLTVL.

The rearrangement joins TRBV9 to TRBJ2-1; possible D gene TRBD2, 6 bases. The CDR3 runs to 16 residues. Trimming took 2 bases from V and 0 from J, leaving 12 bases between them. Germline V gives CDR1 SGDLS, CDR2 YYNGEE. As DNA, the CDR3 is TGTGCCAGCAGCGTTTTCGGGAGAAGCTCCTACAATGAGCAGTTCTTC. It codes for CASSVFGRSSYNEQFF. Based on the CDR3 plus reference TRBV9 and TRBJ2-1, the full variable domain is DSGVTQTPKHLITATGQRVTLRCSPRSGDLSVYWYQQSLDQGLQFLIQYYNGEERAKGNILERFSAQQFPDLHSELNLSSLELGDSALYFCASSVFGRSSYNEQFFGPGTRLTVL.

The J gene is TRBJ2-1, the V gene TRBV12-3 or TRBV12-4; 11 positions agree with TRBD1. V dropped 4 bases and J dropped 9; count of bases not matched to a gene: 5. There are 14 residues in the CDR3. The CDR3: CASSSRDRGVEQFF. For the CDR3, the DNA is TGTGCCAGCAGTTCCCGGGACAGGGGGGTTGAGCAGTTCTTC.

The gene calls are TRBV4-1 and TRBJ1-2; D ambiguous. The CDR3 extends over 15 amino acids. The V end was cut by 4 bases, the J end by 2 bases, with 14 bases between. CDR1 and CDR2 (germline): MGHRA, YSYEKL. CDR3 in DNA: TGCGCCAGCAGCCGCCTCCTAGGACGGAACTATGGCTACACCTTC. Its protein is CASSRLLGRNYGYTF.

The V call is TRBV30, the J call TRBJ2-7; TRBD1 agrees at 7 bases. The CDR3 has 13 residues. The ends lost 0 bases at V and 2 bases at J; junction bases unmatched: 1. The germline gives CDR1 GTSNPN, CDR2 SVGIG (reference sequence). In DNA, the CDR3 is TGTGCCTGGAGTGTAGGGGGCACCTACGAGCAGTACTTC. The encoded protein is CAWSVGGTYEQYF.

The CDR3 bases are TGCAGTGCTAGACCCCGTCAGGGGAGCTCCTACGAGCAGTACTTC. It yields the protein CSARPRQGSSYEQYF. The V and J genes are TRBV20-1 and TRBJ2-7, with a tentative D call TRBD1 (6 bases). Per the germline V gene, CDR1 is DFQATT and CDR2 is SNEGSKA (reference sequence). CDR3 length: 15 amino acids. Trimming took 2 bases from V and 0 from J, leaving 14 bases between them.

The gene calls are TRBV19 and TRBJ2-7, with 7 bases fitting TRBD1. CDR3 size: 13 residues. Germline CDR1 reads LNHDA; CDR2 reads SQIVND (reference sequence). The V and J ends lost 5 bases and 3 bases, in that order; junction bases with no gene match: 4. The CDR3 here is CASSWGQNYEQYF. CDR3 sequence (DNA): TGTGCCAGTAGTTGGGGACAGAACTACGAGCAGTACTTC.

This rearrangement joins TRBV20-1 to TRBJ2-5; the D gene is possibly TRBD2 (6 bases). The CDR3 totals 14 residues. V was trimmed by 3 bases and J by 9 bases, leaving 20 bases between them. Germline V lookup: CDR1 DFQATT, CDR2 SNEGSKA (reference sequence). The CDR3 here is CSASPPGGGVAQYF. The CDR3 DNA is TGCAGTGCTAGTCCGCCCGGGGGTGGGGTGGCCCAGTACTTC.

The chain uses TRBV10-2 and TRBJ1-5, with D possibly TRBD1 on 5 matching bases. Trimming cost V 1 base and J 4 bases, with 5 bases left between them. The CDR3 is 13 amino acids. Germline CDR1 reads WSHSY; CDR2 reads SAAADI. CDR3 bases: TGCGCCAGCAGTGAGTGGGGGAATCAGCCCCAGCATTTT. Amino acids: CASSEWGNQPQHF.

The gene calls are TRBV29-1 and TRBJ2-7, with 7 bases fitting TRBD2. V lost 4 bases to trimming and J lost 1 base; unmatched junction nucleotides: 7. The CDR3 has 14 residues. Germline V gene lookup returns CDR1 SQVTM and CDR2 ANQGSEA. In DNA form, the CDR3 reads TGCAGCGTTGCCCCTGGACTAGGATCCTACGAGCAGTACTTC. Protein product: CSVAPGLGSYEQYF.

V and J are TRBV29-1 and TRBJ2-3; weak D call: TRBD1 (5 bases). With 5 bases removed from V and 8 bases from J, the gap between germline ends came to 14 bases. The germline gives CDR1 SQVTM, CDR2 ANQGSEA. This CDR3 is 12 amino acids long. CDR3 nucleotides: TGCAGCGTTAAAGGGGTACTGGGTACGCAGTATTTT. This translates into CSVKGVLGTQYF.

The rearrangement joins TRBV20-1 to TRBJ2-3; 7 bases are shared with TRBD1. CDR1 and CDR2 from the germline V gene are DFQATT and SNEGSKA (reference sequence). V trimming: 1 base; J trimming: 0 bases; junction bases outside the gene matches: 13. CDR3 size: 18 residues. CDR3 sequence (DNA): TGCAGTGCTAGAGCCGAGGACAGGCCAACCTTTAGCACAGATACGCAGTATTTT. Protein: CSARAEDRPTFSTDTQYF.

The genes are TRBV19 and TRBJ2-1; perhaps TRBD2 as D (5 bases). Germline CDR1 LNHDA, CDR2 SQIVND (reference sequence). With 3 bases removed from V and 10 bases from J, the gap between germline ends came to 16 bases. The CDR3 consists of 14 residues. This CDR3 reads CASSIPGTVDEQFF. In DNA form, the CDR3 reads TGTGCCAGTAGTATCCCGGGAACAGTCGACGAGCAGTTCTTC.

This chain links TRBV30 with TRBJ2-5, with 10 bases lining up with TRBD2. The V gene's germline CDR1 is GTSNPN and CDR2 SVGIG (reference sequence). This CDR3 contains 14 residues. J lost 5 bases, V lost 1 base, and 4 bases had no gene match. The CDR3 region has the DNA TGTGCCTGGAGTGAGGCTAGCGGGGGCGAGACCCAGTACTTC. Encoded protein: CAWSEASGGETQYF.

In its sample, this clonotype was seen a few times. This chain uses TRBV19 with TRBJ2-1, with no clear D. This CDR3 contains 14 residues. The ends were cut back, 3 bases at V and 0 bases at J, with 6 bases in the middle. CDR1 LNHDA and CDR2 SQIVND come from the germline V gene (reference sequence). CDR3 residues: CASSIGSSYNEQFF. The CDR3 bases are TGTGCCAGTAGTATCGGCAGCTCCTACAATGAGCAGTTCTTC.

V and J are TRBV27 and TRBJ2-7; no definite D call. Germline values: CDR1 MNHEY, CDR2 SMNVEV (reference sequence). The CDR3 length is 15 residues. V was shortened by 3 bases and J by 2 bases, with 14 bases between the two germline ends. The CDR3 DNA reads as TGTGCCAGCAGTTTGCGTGGACCGTCAACCTACGAGCAGTACTTC. This translates into CASSLRGPSTYEQYF.